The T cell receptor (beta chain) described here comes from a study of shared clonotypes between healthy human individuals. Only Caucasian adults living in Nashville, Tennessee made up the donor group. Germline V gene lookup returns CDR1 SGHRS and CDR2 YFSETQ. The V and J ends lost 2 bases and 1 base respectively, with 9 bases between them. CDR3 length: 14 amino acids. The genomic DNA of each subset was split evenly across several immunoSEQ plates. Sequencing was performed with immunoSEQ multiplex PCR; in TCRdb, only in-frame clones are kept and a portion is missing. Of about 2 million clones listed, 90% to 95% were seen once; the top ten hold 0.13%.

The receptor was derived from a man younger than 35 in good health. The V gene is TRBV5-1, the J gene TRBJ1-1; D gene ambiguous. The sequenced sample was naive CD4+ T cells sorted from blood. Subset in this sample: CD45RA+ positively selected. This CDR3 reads CASSLLAQNTEAFF. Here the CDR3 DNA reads TGCGCCAGCAGCTTATTGGCGCAGAACACTGAAGCTTTCTTT.